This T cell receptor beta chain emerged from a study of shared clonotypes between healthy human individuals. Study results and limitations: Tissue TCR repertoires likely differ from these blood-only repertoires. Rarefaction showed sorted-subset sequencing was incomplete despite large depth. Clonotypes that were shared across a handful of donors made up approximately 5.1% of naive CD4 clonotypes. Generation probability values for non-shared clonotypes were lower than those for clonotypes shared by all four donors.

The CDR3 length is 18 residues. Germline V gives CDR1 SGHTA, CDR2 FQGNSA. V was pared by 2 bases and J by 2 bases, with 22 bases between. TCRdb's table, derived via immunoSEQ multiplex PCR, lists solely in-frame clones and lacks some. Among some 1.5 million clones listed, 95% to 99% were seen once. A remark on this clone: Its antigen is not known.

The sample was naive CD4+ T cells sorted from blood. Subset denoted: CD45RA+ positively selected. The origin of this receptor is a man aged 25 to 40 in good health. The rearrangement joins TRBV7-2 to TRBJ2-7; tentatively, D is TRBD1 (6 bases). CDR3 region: CASSLWDHNRERTYEQYF. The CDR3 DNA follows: TGTGCCAGCAGCTTATGGGACCATAACAGGGAGCGGACCTACGAGCAGTACTTC.